This T cell receptor (beta chain) is from a study of T-cell reconstitution after alpha-beta-depleted transplantation in children. Findings of the study overall: Surviving recipient cells, namely T cells and thymic progenitors, were the source of high day-60 TCRbeta diversity in some patients. T-cell counts and diversity at one year post-transplant came mainly from newly produced T cells. The study reportedly traced alpha-beta T cells about two months after transplant to several hundred expanded graft clones.

As for this clonotype: The antigen remains unidentified.

For TCRbeta, the library was prepared with unique molecular identifiers. Using its own MiXCR run on the PCR reads, TCRdb lists one record per CDR3 protein. The sample holds some 600,000 distinct CDR3 sequences, approximately 13% seen once. The CDR3 is made up of 15 amino acids. V lost 2 bases and J lost 7, with 15 bases in between. Germline V CDR1 and CDR2: SGHTA, FQGNSA. V usage is TRBV7-2 and J usage is TRBJ2-1; weak D call: TRBD2 (6 bases). The sample here was PBMCs, mostly from graft donor cells, taken 360 days after TCRalphabeta/CD19-depleted stem cell transplant. The sequence derives from a male patient younger than 18 who had a stem cell transplant for acute myeloid leukemia, so the T cells may come from the graft donor. The DNA of the CDR3 is TGTGCCAGCAGCTTAAGTATCGCAGGGAGGAATGAGCAGTTCTTC. Its protein product is CASSLSIAGRNEQFF.